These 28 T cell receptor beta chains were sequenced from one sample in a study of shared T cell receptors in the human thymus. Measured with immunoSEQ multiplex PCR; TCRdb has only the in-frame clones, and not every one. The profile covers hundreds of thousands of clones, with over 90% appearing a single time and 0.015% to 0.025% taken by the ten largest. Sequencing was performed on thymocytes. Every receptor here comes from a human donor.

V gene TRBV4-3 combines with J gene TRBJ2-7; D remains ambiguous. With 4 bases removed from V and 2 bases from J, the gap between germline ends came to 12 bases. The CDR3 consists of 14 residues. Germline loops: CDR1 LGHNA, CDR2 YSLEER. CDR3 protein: CASSRSGVAYEQYF. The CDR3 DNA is TGCGCCAGCAGCCGCTCCGGAGTGGCCTACGAGCAGTACTTC.

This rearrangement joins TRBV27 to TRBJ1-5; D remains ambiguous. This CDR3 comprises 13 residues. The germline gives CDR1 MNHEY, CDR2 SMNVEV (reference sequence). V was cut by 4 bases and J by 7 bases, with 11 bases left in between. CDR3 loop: CASSSGRHQPQHF. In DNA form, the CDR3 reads TGTGCCAGCAGTTCAGGCCGGCACCAGCCCCAGCATTTT.

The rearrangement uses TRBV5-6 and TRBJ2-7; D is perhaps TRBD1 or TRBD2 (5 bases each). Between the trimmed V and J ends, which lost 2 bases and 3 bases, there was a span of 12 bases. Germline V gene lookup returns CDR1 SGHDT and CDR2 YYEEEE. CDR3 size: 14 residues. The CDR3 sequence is CASSFHGALYEQYF. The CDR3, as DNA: TGTGCCAGCAGCTTTCACGGGGCGCTCTACGAGCAGTACTTC.

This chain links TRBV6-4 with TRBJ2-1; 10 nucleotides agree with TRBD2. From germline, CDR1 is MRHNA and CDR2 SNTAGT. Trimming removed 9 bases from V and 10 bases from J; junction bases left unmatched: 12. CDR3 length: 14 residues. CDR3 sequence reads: CASSTGLAAGEQFF. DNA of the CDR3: TGTGCCAGTAGTACCGGACTAGCGGCGGGCGAGCAGTTCTTC.

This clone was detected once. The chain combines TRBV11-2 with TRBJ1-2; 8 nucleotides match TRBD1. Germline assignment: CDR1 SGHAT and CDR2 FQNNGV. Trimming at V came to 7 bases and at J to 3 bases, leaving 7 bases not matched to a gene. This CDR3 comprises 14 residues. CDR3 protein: CASNLDRGYYGYTF. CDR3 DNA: TGTGCCAGCAACCTAGACAGGGGATACTATGGCTACACCTTC. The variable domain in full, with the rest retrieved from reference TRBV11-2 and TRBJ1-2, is EAGVAQSPRYKIIEKRQSVAFWCNPISGHATLYWYQQILGQGPKLLIQFQNNGVVDDSQLPKDRFSAERLKGVDSTLKIQPAKLEDSAVYLCASNLDRGYYGYTFGSGTRLTVV.

The CDR3 protein is CASSAYLIPDNEQFF. The DNA of the CDR3 is TGTGCCAGCAGTGCATACCTCATACCGGACAATGAGCAGTTCTTC. The chain recombines TRBV27 with TRBJ2-1, with D unresolved. There are 15 residues in the CDR3. The V and J ends lost 5 bases and 5 bases respectively, with 16 bases between them. In germline, CDR1 is MNHEY, CDR2 SMNVEV (reference sequence).

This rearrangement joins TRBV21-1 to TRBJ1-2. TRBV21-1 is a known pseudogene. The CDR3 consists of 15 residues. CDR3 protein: CASSNHGTTNYGYTF. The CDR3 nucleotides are TGTGCCAGCAGCAACCACGGAACAACTAACTATGGCTACACCTTC.

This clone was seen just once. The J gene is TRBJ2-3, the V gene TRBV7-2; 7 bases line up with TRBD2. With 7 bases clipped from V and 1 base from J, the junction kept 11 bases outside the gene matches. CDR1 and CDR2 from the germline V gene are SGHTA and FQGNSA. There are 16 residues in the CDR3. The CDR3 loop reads CASTYRSGVGTDTQYF. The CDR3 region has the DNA TGTGCCAGCACCTACAGGAGCGGGGTGGGCACAGATACGCAGTATTTT.

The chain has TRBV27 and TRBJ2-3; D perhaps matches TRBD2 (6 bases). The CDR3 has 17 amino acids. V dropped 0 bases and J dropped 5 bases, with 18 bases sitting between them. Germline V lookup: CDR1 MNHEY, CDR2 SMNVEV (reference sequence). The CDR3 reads CASSLSRSGGAQDTQYF. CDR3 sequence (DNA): TGTGCCAGCAGTTTATCTCGTAGCGGAGGAGCACAAGATACGCAGTATTTT.

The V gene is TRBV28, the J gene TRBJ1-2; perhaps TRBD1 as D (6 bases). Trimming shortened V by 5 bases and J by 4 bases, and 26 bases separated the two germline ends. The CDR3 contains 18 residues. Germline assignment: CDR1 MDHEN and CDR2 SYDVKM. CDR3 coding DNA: TGTGCCAGCAGTCTACAGGGATCCACCAACTTGTACAGCTATGGCTACACCTTC. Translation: CASSLQGSTNLYSYGYTF.

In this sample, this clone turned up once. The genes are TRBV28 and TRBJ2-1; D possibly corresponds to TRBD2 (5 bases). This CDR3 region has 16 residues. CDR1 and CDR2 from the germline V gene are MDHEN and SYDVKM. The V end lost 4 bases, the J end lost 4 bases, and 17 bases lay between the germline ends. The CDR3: CASSSPRERGYNEQFF. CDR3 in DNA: TGTGCCAGCAGTTCCCCCCGCGAACGGGGATACAATGAGCAGTTCTTC.

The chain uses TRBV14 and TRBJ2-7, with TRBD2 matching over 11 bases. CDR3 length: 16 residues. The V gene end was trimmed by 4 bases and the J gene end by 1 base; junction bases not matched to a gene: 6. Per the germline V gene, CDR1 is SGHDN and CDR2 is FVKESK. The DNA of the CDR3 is TGTGCCAGCAGCCGACTTAGCGGGAGGGCTTCCTACGAGCAGTACTTC. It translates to CASSRLSGRASYEQYF.

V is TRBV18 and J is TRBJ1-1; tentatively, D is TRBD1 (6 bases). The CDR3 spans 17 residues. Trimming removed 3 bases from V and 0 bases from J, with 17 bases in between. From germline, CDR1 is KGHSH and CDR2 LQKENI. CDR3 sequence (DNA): TGTGCCAGCTCACCGAGGATAAGGGGGGGCATGAACACTGAAGCTTTCTTT. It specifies CASSPRIRGGMNTEAFF.

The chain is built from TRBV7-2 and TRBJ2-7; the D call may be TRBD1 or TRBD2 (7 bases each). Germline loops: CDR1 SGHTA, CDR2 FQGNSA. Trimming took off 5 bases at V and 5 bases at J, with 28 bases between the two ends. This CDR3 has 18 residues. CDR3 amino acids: CASSPTSGGGRAWDEQYF. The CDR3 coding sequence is TGTGCCAGCAGCCCCACCTCAGGGGGGGGGAGGGCCTGGGACGAGCAGTACTTC.

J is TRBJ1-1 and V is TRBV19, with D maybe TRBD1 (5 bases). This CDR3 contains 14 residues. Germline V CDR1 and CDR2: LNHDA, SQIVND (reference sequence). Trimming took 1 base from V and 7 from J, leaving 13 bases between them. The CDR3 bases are TGTGCCAGTAGTATAGGCAGGGCGTCGGGTGAAGCTTTCTTT. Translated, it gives CASSIGRASGEAFF.

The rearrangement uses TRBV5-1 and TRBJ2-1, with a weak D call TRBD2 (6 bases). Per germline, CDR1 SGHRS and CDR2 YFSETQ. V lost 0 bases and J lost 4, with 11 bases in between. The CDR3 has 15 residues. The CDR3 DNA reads TGCGCCAGCAGCTTGGGGCTAGCGTCGTACAATGAGCAGTTCTTC. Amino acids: CASSLGLASYNEQFF. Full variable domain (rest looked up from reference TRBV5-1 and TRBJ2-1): KAGVTQTPRYLIKTRGQQVTLSCSPISGHRSVSWYQQTPGQGLQFLFEYFSETQRNKGNFPGRFSGRQFSNSRSEMNVSTLELGDSALYLCASSLGLASYNEQFFGPGTRLTVL.

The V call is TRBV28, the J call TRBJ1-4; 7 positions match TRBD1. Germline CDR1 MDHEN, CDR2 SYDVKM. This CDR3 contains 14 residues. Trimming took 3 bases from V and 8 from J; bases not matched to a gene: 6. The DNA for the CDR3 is TGTGCCAGCAGTTTCGGAGGGGGCAACGAAAAACTGTTTTTT. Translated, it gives CASSFGGGNEKLFF.

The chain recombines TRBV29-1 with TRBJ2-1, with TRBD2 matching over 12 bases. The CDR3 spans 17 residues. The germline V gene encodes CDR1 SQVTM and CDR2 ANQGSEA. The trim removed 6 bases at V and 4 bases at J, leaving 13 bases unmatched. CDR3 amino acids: CSVGTSGPLICYNEQFF. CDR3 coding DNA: TGCAGCGTAGGGACTAGCGGGCCCCTAATTTGTTACAATGAGCAGTTCTTC.

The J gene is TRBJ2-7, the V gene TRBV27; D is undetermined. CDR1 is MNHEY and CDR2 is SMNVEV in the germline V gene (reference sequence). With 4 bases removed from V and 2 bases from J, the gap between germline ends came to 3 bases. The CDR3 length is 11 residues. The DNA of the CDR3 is TGTGCCAGCAGTTCCGCCTACGAGCAGTACTTC. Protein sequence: CASSSAYEQYF.

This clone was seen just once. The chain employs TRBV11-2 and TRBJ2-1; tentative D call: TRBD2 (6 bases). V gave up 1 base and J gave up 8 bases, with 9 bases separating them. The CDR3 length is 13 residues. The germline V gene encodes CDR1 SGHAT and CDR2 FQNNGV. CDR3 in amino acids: CASSLGLVHEQFF. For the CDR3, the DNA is TGTGCCAGCAGCTTAGGACTAGTTCATGAGCAGTTCTTC. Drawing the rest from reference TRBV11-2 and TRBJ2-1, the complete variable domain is EAGVAQSPRYKIIEKRQSVAFWCNPISGHATLYWYQQILGQGPKLLIQFQNNGVVDDSQLPKDRFSAERLKGVDSTLKIQPAKLEDSAVYLCASSLGLVHEQFFGPGTRLTVL.

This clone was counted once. CDR3 DNA: TGTGCCAGCAGCTTCCTAGCGGGAGGAGGGGCGGAGACCCAGTACTTC. Protein: CASSFLAGGGAETQYF. The chain couples TRBV11-3 to TRBJ2-5; 11 bases fit TRBD2. The CDR3 runs 16 residues. After removal of 3 bases from V and 5 bases from J, the junction contained 8 bases not matched to a gene. Germline V CDR1 and CDR2: SGHNT, YENEEA.

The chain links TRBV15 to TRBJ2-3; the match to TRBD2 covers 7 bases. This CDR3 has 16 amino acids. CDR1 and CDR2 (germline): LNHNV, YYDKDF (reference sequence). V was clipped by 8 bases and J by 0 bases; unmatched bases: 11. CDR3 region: CATGLGREWSTDTQYF. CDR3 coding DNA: TGTGCCACCGGACTCGGGCGGGAGTGGAGCACAGATACGCAGTATTTT. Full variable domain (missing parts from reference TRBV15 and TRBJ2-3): DAMVIQNPRYQVTQFGKPVTLSCSQTLNHNVMYWYQQKSSQAPKLLFHYYDKDFNNEADTPDNFQSRRPNTSFCFLDIRSPGLGDTAMYLCATGLGREWSTDTQYFGPGTRLTVL.

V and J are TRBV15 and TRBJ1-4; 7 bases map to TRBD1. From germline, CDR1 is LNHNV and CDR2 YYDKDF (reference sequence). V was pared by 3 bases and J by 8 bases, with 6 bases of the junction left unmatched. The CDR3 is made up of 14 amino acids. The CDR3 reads CATSSDRVGEKLFF. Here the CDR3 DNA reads TGTGCCACCAGCAGTGACAGGGTTGGAGAAAAACTGTTTTTT. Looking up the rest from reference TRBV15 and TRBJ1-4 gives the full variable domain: DAMVIQNPRYQVTQFGKPVTLSCSQTLNHNVMYWYQQKSSQAPKLLFHYYDKDFNNEADTPDNFQSRRPNTSFCFLDIRSPGLGDTAMYLCATSSDRVGEKLFFGSGTQLSVL.

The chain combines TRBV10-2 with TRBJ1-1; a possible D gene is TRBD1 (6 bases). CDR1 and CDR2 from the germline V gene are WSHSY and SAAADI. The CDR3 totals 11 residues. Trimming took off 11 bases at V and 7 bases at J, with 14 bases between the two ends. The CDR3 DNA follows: TGCGCCGGCCAGGGGTATGGTGAAGCTTTCTTT. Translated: CAGQGYGEAFF.

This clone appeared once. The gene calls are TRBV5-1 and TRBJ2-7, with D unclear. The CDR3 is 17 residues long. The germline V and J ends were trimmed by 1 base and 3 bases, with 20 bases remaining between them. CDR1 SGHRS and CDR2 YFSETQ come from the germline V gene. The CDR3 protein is CASSLYTGPGALYEQYF. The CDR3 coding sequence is TGCGCCAGCAGCTTGTATACCGGGCCGGGTGCTCTCTACGAGCAGTACTTC. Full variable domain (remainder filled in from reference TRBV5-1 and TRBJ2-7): KAGVTQTPRYLIKTRGQQVTLSCSPISGHRSVSWYQQTPGQGLQFLFEYFSETQRNKGNFPGRFSGRQFSNSRSEMNVSTLELGDSALYLCASSLYTGPGALYEQYFGPGTRLTVT.

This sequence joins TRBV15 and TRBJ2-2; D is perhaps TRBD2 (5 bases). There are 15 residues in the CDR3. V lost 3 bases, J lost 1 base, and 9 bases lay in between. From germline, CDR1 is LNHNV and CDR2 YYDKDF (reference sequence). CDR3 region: CATSSARENTGELFF. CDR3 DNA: TGTGCCACCAGCAGCGCGAGGGAGAACACCGGGGAGCTGTTTTTT.

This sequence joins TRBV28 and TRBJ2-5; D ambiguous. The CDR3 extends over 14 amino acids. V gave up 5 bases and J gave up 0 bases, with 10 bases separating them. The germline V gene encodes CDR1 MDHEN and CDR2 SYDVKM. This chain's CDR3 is CASSQRSHQETQYF. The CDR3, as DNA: TGTGCCAGCAGTCAAAGGTCTCACCAAGAGACCCAGTACTTC.

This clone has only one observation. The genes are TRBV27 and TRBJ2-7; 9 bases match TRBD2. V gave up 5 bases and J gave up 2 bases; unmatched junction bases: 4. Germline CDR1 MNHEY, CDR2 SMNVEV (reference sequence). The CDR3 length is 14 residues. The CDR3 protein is CASSGIAGAYEQYF. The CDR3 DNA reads TGTGCCAGCAGTGGTATAGCGGGAGCCTACGAGCAGTACTTC.